This TCR beta chain was recorded in a study of shared clonotypes between healthy human individuals. Original methodology: Filtering differed because ImmunoSEQ produced junction-only sequences that carried no quality scores. Sequencing was performed with immunoSEQ multiplex PCR; in TCRdb, only in-frame clones are kept and a portion is missing. V, J and clone size reflect that table, while D and trimming were determined from the DNA. The sample lists some 2.1 million clones, over 85% occurring once. In its sample, this clone was seen once. The V end lost 2 bases, the J end lost 2 bases, and 10 bases lay between the germline ends. This CDR3 spans 14 amino acids. The germline gives CDR1 MNHNS, CDR2 SASEGT.

The sequence derives from a man aged 18 to 29 in good health. The sample was naive CD4+ T cells sorted from blood. Subset meaning: CD45RA+ positively selected. The rearrangement joins TRBV6-1 to TRBJ2-7; D is unresolved. DNA of the CDR3: TGTGCCAGCAGTGAATATGGCGCAGCCTACGAGCAGTACTTC. Its translation: CASSEYGAAYEQYF.